A single sample gave rise to the 20 T cell receptor beta chains below, sequenced in a study of graft-versus-host responses after intestinal transplantation. Measured with immunoSEQ multiplex PCR; TCRdb has only the in-frame clones, and not every one. The sample contains 45,000 to 50,000 clones, 90% to 95% of which appear only once. This sample comprised PBMCs, obtained around 820 days after a first intestinal transplant, on the day of a second. The source is a human patient who received an intestinal transplant, so some T cells may come from the graft donor.

This clone was recorded only once. The rearrangement joins TRBV6-5 to TRBJ1-2; D not certain. The germline V gene encodes CDR1 MNHEY and CDR2 SVGAGI. Trimming left V 6 bases short and J 4 bases short, with 6 bases between. The CDR3 sequence is 11 residues long. The chain's CDR3 is CASRTIYGYTF. The CDR3 DNA reads as TGTGCCAGCAGGACGATCTATGGCTACACCTTC.

The rearrangement joins TRBV27 to TRBJ2-3; 8 bases line up with TRBD2. Per germline, CDR1 MNHEY and CDR2 SMNVEV (reference sequence). The CDR3 extends over 14 amino acids. V was clipped by 6 bases and J by 3 bases; unmatched bases: 5. CDR3 DNA sequence: TGTGCCAGCAGGAGGAGCGGGAGAACAGATACGCAGTATTTT. Protein product: CASRRSGRTDTQYF.

The rearrangement uses TRBV13 and TRBJ2-7, with 8 bases lining up with TRBD2. Trimming took 5 bases from V and 5 from J; bases not matched to a gene: 11. The germline V gene has CDR1 PRHDT and CDR2 FYEKMQ (reference sequence). CDR3 length equals 15 residues. For the CDR3, the DNA is TGTGCCAGCAGCGTAAGGTCGGGAGGGATAAACGAGCAGTACTTC. Protein product: CASSVRSGGINEQYF. Drawing the rest from reference TRBV13 and TRBJ2-7, the complete variable domain is AAGVIQSPRHLIKEKRETATLKCYPIPRHDTVYWYQQGPGQDPQFLISFYEKMQSDKGSIPDRFSAQQFSDYHSELNMSSLELGDSALYFCASSVRSGGINEQYFGPGTRLTVT.

This chain uses TRBV6-6 with TRBJ1-2; no clear D gene. Germline CDR1 and CDR2: MNHNY and SVGAGI (reference sequence). This CDR3 is built from 14 residues. V was clipped by 0 bases and J by 7 bases, with 12 bases between them. DNA for the CDR3: TGTGCCAGCAGTTACTCAGAGGGCCGGGGTGGCTACACCTTC. Translation: CASSYSEGRGGYTF.

V is TRBV28 and J is TRBJ2-3; the D gene is possibly TRBD1 (6 bases). V shed 8 bases and J shed 1 base, with 19 bases lying between them. The CDR3 has 16 residues. Per germline, CDR1 MDHEN and CDR2 SYDVKM. CDR3 sequence: CASQDFGRGGTDTQYF. CDR3 nucleotides: TGTGCCAGCCAAGATTTTGGCAGGGGAGGCACAGATACGCAGTATTTT. Together with reference TRBV28 and TRBJ2-3, the CDR3 gives the full variable domain: DVKVTQSSRYLVKRTGEKVFLECVQDMDHENMFWYRQDPGLGLRLIYFSYDVKMKEKGDIPEGYSVSREKKERFSLILESASTNQTSMYLCASQDFGRGGTDTQYFGPGTRLTVL.

This clone came up once. The chain uses TRBV28 and TRBJ2-5; D uncertain. The CDR3 covers 11 residues. Trimming took 4 bases from V and 1 from J, leaving 1 base between them. Germline V CDR1 and CDR2: MDHEN, SYDVKM. The CDR3 DNA is TGTGCCAGCAGTTCCCAAGAGACCCAGTACTTC. It codes for CASSSQETQYF. The entire variable domain, with the rest obtained from reference TRBV28 and TRBJ2-5, is as follows: DVKVTQSSRYLVKRTGEKVFLECVQDMDHENMFWYRQDPGLGLRLIYFSYDVKMKEKGDIPEGYSVSREKKERFSLILESASTNQTSMYLCASSSQETQYFGPGTRLLVL.

The chain carries TRBV4-2 and TRBJ1-1; the D is unclear. The CDR3 has 16 residues. The V end was cut by 0 bases, the J end by 0 bases, with 11 bases between. In germline, CDR1 is LGHNA, CDR2 YNFKEQ. The CDR3 nucleotides read TGTGCCAGCAGCCAAGATCTGGCAGCAATGAACACTGAAGCTTTCTTT. Its translation is CASSQDLAAMNTEAFF.

The V and J genes are TRBV2 and TRBJ1-2, with a possible D match to TRBD1 (5 bases). This CDR3 is 15 amino acids long. Trimming left V 3 bases short and J 2 bases short, with 13 bases between. The germline V gene has CDR1 SNHLY and CDR2 FYNNEI. CDR3: CASSENGAPNYGYTF. The CDR3 coding sequence is TGTGCCAGCAGTGAGAACGGGGCCCCAAACTATGGCTACACCTTC.

This chain uses TRBV5-1 with TRBJ2-5, with 8 bases fitting TRBD2. The last part of the DNA fits TRBJ2-7 better; the J call may be wrong. This CDR3 region has 17 residues. Germline assignment: CDR1 SGHRS and CDR2 YFSETQ. CDR3 protein: CASSLQSSGQTSYEQYF. The CDR3 DNA follows: TGCGCCAGCAGCCTGCAATCTAGCGGGCAAACCTCCTACGAGCAGTACTTC.

This clone was observed once. The chain links TRBV2 to TRBJ2-5; no clear D. The germline V and J ends were trimmed by 8 bases and 7 bases, with 8 bases remaining between them. The CDR3 contains 10 residues. Looked up from germline, CDR1 is SNHLY and CDR2 is FYNNEI. The CDR3 DNA sequence: TGTGCCAGCTTCTCCGGGACCCAGTACTTC. This gives the protein CASFSGTQYF.

This chain uses TRBV9 with TRBJ2-5; 8 nucleotides agree with TRBD2. The tail of the sequence fits TRBJ2-7 better, so the J call may be wrong. The CDR3 length is 15 residues. Germline CDR1 is SGDLS and CDR2 is YYNGEE. For the CDR3, the DNA is TGTGCCAGCAGCGTAGAAGGCGGGAGGTTCTACGAGCAGTACTTC. Translation gives CASSVEGGRFYEQYF.

V is TRBV5-1 and J is TRBJ2-7, with a tentative D call TRBD2 (5 bases). CDR3 length equals 13 residues. The germline V gene has CDR1 SGHRS and CDR2 YFSETQ. V dropped 5 bases and J dropped 6 bases, with 15 bases sitting between them. The DNA of the CDR3 is TGCGCCAGCAGACAAAACCAGGAGGCCGAGCAGTACTTC. Its translation: CASRQNQEAEQYF.

The chain recombines TRBV7-3 with TRBJ1-1, with TRBD1 matching 7 bases. The trim removed 6 bases at V and 8 bases at J, leaving 9 bases unmatched. This CDR3 spans 13 amino acids. Per the germline V gene, CDR1 is SGHTA and CDR2 is FQGTGA. CDR3 region: CASRRPPDREAFF. The CDR3 DNA reads TGTGCCAGCAGAAGACCACCGGACAGGGAAGCTTTCTTT.

The rearrangement joins TRBV5-1 to TRBJ2-1; 7 bases align to TRBD2. V shed 1 base and J 2 bases; nucleotides not matched to a gene: 6. In germline, CDR1 is SGHRS, CDR2 YFSETQ. The CDR3 spans 16 residues. CDR3 in amino acids: CASSLTKGTTYNEQFF. The CDR3 coding sequence is TGCGCCAGCAGCTTGACCAAGGGGACTACCTACAATGAGCAGTTCTTC.

The chain employs TRBV4-1 and TRBJ2-2; tentative D call: TRBD2 (6 bases). V shed 8 bases and J shed 4 bases, with 8 bases lying between them. There are 12 residues in the CDR3. CDR1 is MGHRA and CDR2 is YSYEKL in the germline V gene. In DNA, the CDR3 is TGCGCCAGCGGAGGGACCACCGGGGAGCTGTTTTTT. It codes for CASGGTTGELFF.

This clone has only one observation. This chain connects TRBV6-5 to TRBJ1-1; the match to TRBD1 covers 7 bases. The V gene's germline CDR1 is MNHEY and CDR2 SVGAGI. V gave up 7 bases and J gave up 4 bases; unmatched junction bases: 12. The CDR3 sequence is 15 residues long. The CDR3 is CASKIQEGATTEAFF. The CDR3 region has the DNA TGTGCCAGCAAAATTCAAGAGGGGGCGACCACTGAAGCTTTCTTT.

The chain joins TRBV5-6 to TRBJ2-1; 7 bases match TRBD2. The V gene's germline CDR1 is SGHDT and CDR2 YYEEEE. This CDR3 has 16 amino acids. Trimming cost V 4 bases and J 2 bases; bases outside gene matches: 9. The CDR3 reads CASSLLGSGPYNEQFF. CDR3 nucleotide sequence: TGTGCCAGCAGCCTTCTGGGTAGCGGGCCCTACAATGAGCAGTTCTTC.

This chain connects TRBV7-9 to TRBJ1-3; D not resolved. V was cut by 9 bases and J by 8 bases, with 17 bases left in between. This CDR3 has 13 residues. CDR1 and CDR2 (germline): SEHNR, FQNEAQ (reference sequence). CDR3 nucleotide sequence: TGTGCCAGGAAAAAAAACCACTCGGACACCATATATTTT. It yields the protein CARKKNHSDTIYF.

This chain links TRBV6-5 with TRBJ2-7; 7 bases line up with TRBD1. Germline loops: CDR1 MNHEY, CDR2 SVGAGI. The CDR3 runs 15 residues. The trim removed 8 bases at V and 2 bases at J, leaving 12 bases unmatched. CDR3 sequence (DNA): TGTGCCAGCTCCGCTGACAGGGCTCCTACCTACGAGCAGTACTTC. Protein sequence: CASSADRAPTYEQYF.

This clone was counted a few times. V and J are TRBV5-6 and TRBJ2-2; possible D gene TRBD2, 6 bases. The CDR3 loop spans 15 amino acids. Trimming cost V 4 bases and J 3 bases, with 13 bases left between them. Germline-derived CDR1 and CDR2 are SGHDT and YYEEEE. CDR3 DNA: TGTGCCAGCAGCCCGGAGGGGCAATACACCGGGGAGCTGTTTTTT. The encoded protein is CASSPEGQYTGELFF.